The 17 T cell receptor beta chains reported below all come from one sample, sequenced in a study of Graves' ophthalmopathy and Graves' hyperthyroidism. The sequenced template was RNA, covering the TCR beta CDR3 region. RT-PCR in the first round used HTBI primers; a second-round multiplex PCR followed. One entry per CDR3 protein results from TCRdb running MiXCR on the multiplex PCR reads. Among about 740,000 distinct CDR3 sequences listed, roughly 40% were seen once. The sample consisted of peripheral blood. All receptors derive from an adult man with Graves' ophthalmopathy.

Many counts were recorded for this clonotype. The V and J genes are TRBV7-8 and TRBJ1-5; 7 nucleotides agree with TRBD1. V dropped 5 bases and J dropped 4; count of bases not matched to a gene: 11. The CDR3 has 16 amino acids. The germline gives CDR1 SGHVS, CDR2 FQNEAQ. CDR3 sequence reads: CASSHKQGSLNQPQHF. CDR3 nucleotide sequence: TGTGCCAGCAGCCACAAACAGGGGTCACTGAATCAGCCCCAGCATTTT.

In this sample, this clonotype turned up many times. The CDR3 nucleotides are TGTGCCATCAGTGAGTCGATCGGCTGGCTCTACGAGCAGTACTTC. This translates into CAISESIGWLYEQYF. This chain joins TRBV10-3 and TRBJ2-7, with no clear D. CDR1 and CDR2 from the germline V gene are ENHRY and SYGVKD. The V end lost 0 bases, the J end lost 3 bases, and 12 bases lay between the germline ends. The CDR3 covers 15 residues.

CDR3 nucleotide sequence: TGTGCCAGCAGCTCCAGTGAAAGGGTTGGTGGCTACACCTTC. This encodes CASSSSERVGGYTF. The chain links TRBV7-1 to TRBJ1-2; D is ambiguous. TRBV7-1 is designated an ORF whose function remains uncertain. The CDR3 is made up of 14 amino acids. Trimming pared 3 bases from V and 7 bases from J, leaving 15 bases between.

The V and J genes are TRBV5-4 and TRBJ1-1, with D maybe TRBD1 (5 bases). The V and J ends lost 5 bases and 3 bases respectively, with 14 bases between them. The V gene's germline CDR1 is SGHNT and CDR2 YYREEE (reference sequence). The CDR3 runs 14 residues. CDR3 sequence reads: CASSPPGSYTEAFF. CDR3 coding DNA: TGTGCCAGCAGTCCCCCAGGGTCCTACACTGAAGCTTTCTTT.

This clonotype was seen a handful of times. In DNA form, the CDR3 reads TGTGCCAGCAGCTCGCAGTACCAAGAGACCCAGTACTTC. Amino acid sequence: CASSSQYQETQYF. The rearrangement uses TRBV11-2 and TRBJ2-5; D unresolved. Trimming took off 4 bases at V and 0 bases at J, with 6 bases between the two ends. Germline values: CDR1 SGHAT, CDR2 FQNNGV. The CDR3 loop spans 13 amino acids.

This clonotype was recorded at least ten times. The chain uses TRBV29-1 and TRBJ2-7, with D maybe TRBD2 (6 bases). With 4 bases removed from V and 0 bases from J, the gap between germline ends came to 13 bases. The CDR3 has 14 amino acids. Germline V gene sequence: CDR1 SQVTM, CDR2 ANQGSEA. CDR3 loop: CSVVAGYSSYEQYF. The CDR3 nucleotides are TGCAGCGTTGTGGCGGGATATTCCTCCTACGAGCAGTACTTC.

V gene TRBV3-1 combines with J gene TRBJ1-4; D is unclear. Germline values: CDR1 LGHDT, CDR2 YNNKEL (reference sequence). The CDR3 covers 15 residues. V gave up 0 bases and J gave up 4 bases, with 9 bases separating them. CDR3 bases: TGTGCCAGCAGCCAAGATTTGGGCCGTAATGAAAAACTGTTTTTT. Protein sequence: CASSQDLGRNEKLFF.

The rearrangement uses TRBV29-1 and TRBJ2-5; D assignment may be TRBD1 or TRBD2 (6 bases each). V was pared by 0 bases and J by 0 bases, with 17 bases between. The V gene's germline CDR1 is SQVTM and CDR2 ANQGSEA. The length of the CDR3 is 17 residues. This CDR3 reads CSVEDPGAAGNQETQYF. DNA of the CDR3: TGCAGCGTTGAAGATCCGGGGGCGGCAGGGAACCAAGAGACCCAGTACTTC.

The gene calls are TRBV29-1 and TRBJ2-5; D is perhaps TRBD1 (6 bases). Trimming shortened V by 4 bases and J by 3 bases, and 15 bases separated the two germline ends. This CDR3 is built from 14 residues. From germline, CDR1 is SQVTM and CDR2 ANQGSEA. CDR3 coding DNA: TGCAGCGTTGGGTCGTTCAGGGGTAAAGAGACCCAGTACTTC. The encoded protein is CSVGSFRGKETQYF.

The chain couples TRBV7-9 to TRBJ1-2; D perhaps matches TRBD1 (6 bases). The length of the CDR3 is 13 residues. V was clipped by 7 bases and J by 6 bases, with 15 bases between them. Per the germline V gene, CDR1 is SEHNR and CDR2 is FQNEAQ (reference sequence). CDR3 nucleotide sequence: TGTGCCAGCACCCGGGGGGCGGGTAATGGCTACACCTTC. It yields the protein CASTRGAGNGYTF.

The chain employs TRBV7-9 and TRBJ2-7, with D possibly TRBD1 on 6 matching bases. Trimming took 5 bases from V and 3 from J, leaving 17 bases between them. In germline, CDR1 is SEHNR, CDR2 FQNEAQ (reference sequence). There are 15 residues in the CDR3. CDR3 sequence: CASSHTTGYFYEQYF. The CDR3 DNA reads as TGTGCCAGCAGCCATACTACAGGGTACTTCTACGAGCAGTACTTC.

This chain uses TRBV12-3 or TRBV12-4 with TRBJ2-2; no clear D. V gave up 10 bases and J gave up 6 bases, with 12 bases separating them. The length of the CDR3 is 12 residues. CDR3 nucleotides: TGTGCCACCGGTCGGTGGTCCGGGGAGCTGTTTTTT. It is translated as CATGRWSGELFF.

On this clonotype itself: Just one base apart from a much larger clone, this may be a read error. The rearrangement links TRBV9 to TRBJ2-7; D unclear. The CDR3 runs to 12 residues. Trimming removed 2 bases at V and 3 bases at J, with 6 bases between. CDR1 is SGDLS and CDR2 is YYNGEE in the germline V gene. The CDR3 sequence is CASSVMDYEQYF. The CDR3 DNA reads as TGTGCCAGCAGCGTCATGGACTACGAGCAGTACTTC.

This clonotype was found many times. The V and J genes are TRBV5-1 and TRBJ1-1; D unclear. The CDR3 loop spans 15 amino acids. With 0 bases removed from V and 2 bases from J, the gap between germline ends came to 11 bases. Germline CDR1 reads SGHRS; CDR2 reads YFSETQ. The DNA of the CDR3 is TGCGCCAGCAGCTTGGAAGGCAGCCTCAACACTGAAGCTTTCTTT. Amino acid sequence: CASSLEGSLNTEAFF. The full variable domain, rest sourced from reference TRBV5-1 and TRBJ1-1, is KAGVTQTPRYLIKTRGQQVTLSCSPISGHRSVSWYQQTPGQGLQFLFEYFSETQRNKGNFPGRFSGRQFSNSRSEMNVSTLELGDSALYLCASSLEGSLNTEAFFGQGTRLTVV.

This clonotype has only a few counts. This rearrangement joins TRBV7-2 to TRBJ2-7; TRBD1 agrees at 8 bases. Unmatched junction bases numbered 16, after V lost 10 bases and J lost 5 bases. Germline CDR1 is SGHTA and CDR2 is FQGNSA. The CDR3 totals 15 residues. CDR3 region: CANSLIGQGEHEQYF. CDR3 DNA sequence: TGTGCCAACTCACTAATAGGACAGGGCGAACACGAGCAGTACTTC.

The CDR3 loop reads CSLPDRENSPLHF. The CDR3 nucleotides are TGCAGCTTACCGGACAGGGAGAATTCACCCCTCCACTTT. The rearrangement links TRBV29-1 to TRBJ1-6, with TRBD1 matching 8 bases. CDR1 is SQVTM and CDR2 is ANQGSEA in the germline V gene. The length of the CDR3 is 13 residues. V dropped 8 bases and J dropped 7; count of bases not matched to a gene: 7.

J is TRBJ2-5 and V is TRBV11-2; unclear D gene. V dropped 7 bases and J dropped 5 bases, with 14 bases sitting between them. This CDR3 is 13 amino acids long. Germline V lookup: CDR1 SGHAT, CDR2 FQNNGV. The CDR3 loop reads CASTLTLGETQYF. Written as DNA, the CDR3 is TGTGCCAGCACCCTCACTTTAGGGGAGACCCAGTACTTC.